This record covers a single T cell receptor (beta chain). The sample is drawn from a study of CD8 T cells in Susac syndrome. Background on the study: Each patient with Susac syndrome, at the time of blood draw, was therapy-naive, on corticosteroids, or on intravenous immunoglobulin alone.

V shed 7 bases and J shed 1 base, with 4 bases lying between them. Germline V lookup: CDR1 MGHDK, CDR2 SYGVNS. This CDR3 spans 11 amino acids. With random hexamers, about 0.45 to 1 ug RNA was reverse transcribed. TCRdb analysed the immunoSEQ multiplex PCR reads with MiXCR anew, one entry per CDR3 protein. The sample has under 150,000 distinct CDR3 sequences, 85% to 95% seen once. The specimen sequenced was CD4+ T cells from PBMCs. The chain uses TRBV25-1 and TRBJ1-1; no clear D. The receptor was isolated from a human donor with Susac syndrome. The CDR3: CASTKNTEAFF. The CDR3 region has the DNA TGTGCCAGCACTAAGAACACTGAAGCTTTCTTT.